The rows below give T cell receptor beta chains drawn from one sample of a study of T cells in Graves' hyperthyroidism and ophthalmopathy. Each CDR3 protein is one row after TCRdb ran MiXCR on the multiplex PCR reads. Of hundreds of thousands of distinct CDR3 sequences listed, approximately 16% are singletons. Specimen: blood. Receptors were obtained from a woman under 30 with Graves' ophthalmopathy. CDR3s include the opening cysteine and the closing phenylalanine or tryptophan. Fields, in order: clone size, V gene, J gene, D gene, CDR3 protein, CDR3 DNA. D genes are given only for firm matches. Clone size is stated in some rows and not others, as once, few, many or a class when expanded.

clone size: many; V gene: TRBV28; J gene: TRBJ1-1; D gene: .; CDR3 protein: CASITKGGGAFF; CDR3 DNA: TGTGCCAGCATAACTAAAGGGGGAGGAGCTTTCTTT
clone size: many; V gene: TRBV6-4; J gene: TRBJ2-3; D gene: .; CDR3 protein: CASSKGEADTQYF; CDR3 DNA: TGTGCCAGCAGTAAAGGGGAGGCAGATACGCAGTATTTT
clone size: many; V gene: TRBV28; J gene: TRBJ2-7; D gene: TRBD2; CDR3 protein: CASSFPLSGVPYEQYF; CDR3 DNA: TGTGCCAGCAGTTTCCCCCTTAGCGGGGTACCCTACGAGCAGTACTTC
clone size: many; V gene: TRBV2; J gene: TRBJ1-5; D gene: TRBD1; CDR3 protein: CASSEETGANQPQHF; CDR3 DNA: TGTGCCAGCAGTGAGGAGACAGGGGCTAATCAGCCCCAGCATTTT
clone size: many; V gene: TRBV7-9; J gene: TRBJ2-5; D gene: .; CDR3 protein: CASSSFQETQYF; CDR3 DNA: TGTGCCAGCAGCTCGTTTCAAGAGACCCAGTACTTC
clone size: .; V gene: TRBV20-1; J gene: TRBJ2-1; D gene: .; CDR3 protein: CSARGFSGFTYNEQFF; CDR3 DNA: TGCAGTGCTAGAGGATTTAGCGGATTTACCTACAATGAGCAGTTCTTC
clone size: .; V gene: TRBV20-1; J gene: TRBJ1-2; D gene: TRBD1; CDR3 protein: CSARPGTGGNYGYTF; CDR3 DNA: TGCAGTGCTAGACCCGGGACAGGTGGTAACTATGGCTACACCTTC
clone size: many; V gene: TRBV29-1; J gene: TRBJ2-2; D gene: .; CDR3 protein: CSVEGTEITTGELFF; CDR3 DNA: TGCAGCGTTGAAGGGACAGAGATAACCACCGGGGAGCTGTTTTTT
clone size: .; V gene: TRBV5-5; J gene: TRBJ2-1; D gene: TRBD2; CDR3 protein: CASSFPQSGTSGRYEQFF; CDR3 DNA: TGTGCCAGCAGTTTCCCGCAGTCCGGGACTAGCGGGAGGTATGAGCAGTTCTTC
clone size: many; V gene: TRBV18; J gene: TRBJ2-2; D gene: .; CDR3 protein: CASSPYQAFTGELFF; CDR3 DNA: TGTGCCAGCTCACCTTATCAGGCATTCACCGGGGAGCTGTTTTTT
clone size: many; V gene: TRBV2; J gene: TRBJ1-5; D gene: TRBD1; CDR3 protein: CASSRTGTGVISNQPQHF; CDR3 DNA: TGTGCCAGCAGCCGAACCGGGACAGGGGTGATAAGCAATCAGCCCCAGCATTTT
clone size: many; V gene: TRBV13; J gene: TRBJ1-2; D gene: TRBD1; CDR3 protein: CASSSGGTGLNYGYTF; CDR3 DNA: TGTGCCAGCAGCTCGGGAGGGACAGGCCTTAACTATGGCTACACCTTC
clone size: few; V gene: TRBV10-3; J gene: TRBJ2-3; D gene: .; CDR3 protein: CATSDKSQGWADTQYF; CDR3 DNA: TGTGCCACCAGTGATAAGAGTCAGGGGTGGGCAGATACGCAGTATTTT
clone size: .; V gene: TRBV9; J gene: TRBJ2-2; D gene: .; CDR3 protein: CASSSGPGGELFF; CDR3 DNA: TGTGCCAGCAGCTCCGGACCGGGCGGGGAGCTGTTTTTT
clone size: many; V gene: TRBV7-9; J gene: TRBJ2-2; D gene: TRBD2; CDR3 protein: CASSLIRGLAGRWAGELFF; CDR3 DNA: TGTGCCAGCAGCTTAATTCGCGGACTAGCGGGAAGATGGGCCGGGGAGCTGTTTTTT
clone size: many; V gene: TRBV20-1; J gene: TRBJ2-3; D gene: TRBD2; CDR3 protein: CSARDGRASGDTQYF; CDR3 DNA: TGCAGTGCTAGAGACGGGAGGGCGTCAGGAGATACGCAGTATTTT
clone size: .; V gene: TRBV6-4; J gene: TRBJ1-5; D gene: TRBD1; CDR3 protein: CARGSPDRVSNQPQHF; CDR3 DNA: TGTGCCAGGGGGAGCCCGGACAGGGTGAGCAATCAGCCCCAGCATTTT
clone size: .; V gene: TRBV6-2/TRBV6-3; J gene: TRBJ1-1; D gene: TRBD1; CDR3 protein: CASKIDRGWSTEAFF; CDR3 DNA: TGTGCCAGCAAGATTGACAGGGGATGGAGCACTGAAGCTTTCTTT
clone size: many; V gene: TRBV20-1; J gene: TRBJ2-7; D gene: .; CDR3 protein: CSARVGGIYEQYF; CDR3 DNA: TGCAGTGCTAGAGTTGGCGGGATCTACGAGCAGTACTTC
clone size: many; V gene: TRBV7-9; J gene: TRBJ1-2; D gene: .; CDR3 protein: CASSLAHSEFSAGYTF; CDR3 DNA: TGTGCCAGCAGCTTAGCGCATTCCGAATTTTCTGCAGGCTACACCTTC
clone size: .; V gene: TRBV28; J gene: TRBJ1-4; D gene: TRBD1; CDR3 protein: CASSTPGQLNEKLFF; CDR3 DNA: TGTGCCAGCAGCACGCCGGGACAGCTAAATGAAAAACTGTTTTTT
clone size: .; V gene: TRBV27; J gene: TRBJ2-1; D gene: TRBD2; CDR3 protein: CASSLYTSGAYYNEQFF; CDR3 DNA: TGTGCCAGCAGTTTATATACTAGCGGGGCCTACTACAATGAGCAGTTCTTC